These 24 T cell receptor beta chains came from one sample sequenced in a study of T cell responses to AZD1222 COVID-19 vaccine. Method: immunoSEQ multiplex PCR; TCRdb's copy keeps in-frame clones and lacks some. This sample yields around 160,000 clones, of which around 93% are seen a single time; over 3% belongs to the top ten. The sample consisted of peripheral blood, taken 28 days after the second AZD1222 dose. The source is an adult who received the AZD1222 COVID-19 vaccine.

The CDR3 is CASSLGQGRSTEAFF. The CDR3 nucleotides are TGCGCCAGCAGCTTGGGACAGGGGCGCAGCACTGAAGCTTTCTTT. The rearrangement joins TRBV5-1 to TRBJ1-1; 8 bases agree with TRBD1. The length of the CDR3 is 15 residues. CDR1 is SGHRS and CDR2 is YFSETQ in the germline V gene. J was trimmed by 4 bases and V by 0 bases; bases with no gene match: 5.

As for this clone: No conserved phenylalanine or tryptophan is present at the end of the CDR3, so a read error is the likely explanation. Because the CDR3's place on the DNA is in doubt, the DNA is left out and the CDR3 is given as listed by TCRdb. V usage is TRBV21-1 and J usage is TRBJ1-6; the table gives TRBD1 as D, unverified against the DNA. TRBV21-1 is assigned pseudogene status. The CDR3 sequence runs 10 residues, both termini included. CDR3: CASSRRTGRS.

The chain carries TRBV7-9 and TRBJ1-5; maybe TRBD1 (5 bases). The CDR3 length is 15 residues. Germline V gives CDR1 SEHNR, CDR2 FQNEAQ (reference sequence). V was pared by 3 bases and J by 11 bases, with 20 bases between. The CDR3 bases are TGTGCCAGCAGCTTCGAAGGCCCTATGGGGGGAGCCCAGCATTTT. Translated, it gives CASSFEGPMGGAQHF.

The genes are TRBV12-5 and TRBJ1-3, with D possibly being TRBD1 (5 bases). The V gene lost 0 bases and the J gene lost 4 bases, with 19 bases spanning the gap. The CDR3 is 18 residues long. In germline, CDR1 is LGHNT, CDR2 FRNRAP. In DNA, the CDR3 is TGTGCTAGTGGTTTGGTACTGGAAGGACACGCGTCCGGAAACACCATATATTTT. Protein product: CASGLVLEGHASGNTIYF.

The V and J genes are TRBV12-5 and TRBJ2-3, with TRBD2 matching over 8 bases. The CDR3 spans 14 residues. CDR1 is LGHNT and CDR2 is FRNRAP in the germline V gene. The J segment lost 1 base and the V segment lost 9 bases, leaving 6 bases of the junction unmatched. In nucleotides, the CDR3 is TGTGCTAGCCACGGGGGGGCTCGCACAGATACGCAGTATTTT. This codes for CASHGGARTDTQYF.

V usage is TRBV7-3 and J usage is TRBJ2-1; 8 bases are shared with TRBD2. Trimming at V came to 2 bases and at J to 9 bases, leaving 12 bases not matched to a gene. This CDR3 spans 16 amino acids. Germline V gives CDR1 SGHTA, CDR2 FQGTGA. CDR3 protein: CASSLGLAGIYREQFF. In DNA form, the CDR3 reads TGTGCCAGCAGCTTAGGTCTAGCGGGTATCTACCGTGAGCAGTTCTTC.

This sequence joins TRBV5-1 and TRBJ2-7, with D possibly TRBD1 on 5 matching bases. There are 15 residues in the CDR3. V was cut by 0 bases and J by 2 bases, with 12 bases left in between. CDR1 and CDR2 (germline): SGHRS, YFSETQ. CDR3 protein: CASSLEGATTYEQYF. The CDR3 region has the DNA TGCGCCAGCAGCTTGGAAGGGGCCACCACCTACGAGCAGTACTTC. Based on the CDR3 plus reference TRBV5-1 and TRBJ2-7, the full variable domain is KAGVTQTPRYLIKTRGQQVTLSCSPISGHRSVSWYQQTPGQGLQFLFEYFSETQRNKGNFPGRFSGRQFSNSRSEMNVSTLELGDSALYLCASSLEGATTYEQYFGPGTRLTVT.

The rearrangement joins TRBV18 to TRBJ2-3; 12 bases line up with TRBD1. With V trimmed by 2 bases and J by 2 bases, 20 bases remained unmatched. The CDR3 covers 22 residues. The germline V gene has CDR1 KGHSH and CDR2 LQKENI. CDR3 protein: CASSPIPLGGQGAKSHTDTQYF. CDR3 nucleotides: TGTGCCAGCTCACCAATCCCCTTGGGGGGACAGGGGGCTAAATCACACACAGATACGCAGTATTTT.

The chain carries TRBV12-3 or TRBV12-4 and TRBJ2-7; D unresolved. The CDR3 covers 13 residues. V dropped 8 bases and J dropped 2 bases, with 13 bases sitting between them. CDR3 residues: CASSWNPAYEQYF. As DNA, the CDR3 is TGTGCCAGCTCCTGGAATCCCGCCTACGAGCAGTACTTC.

The V call is TRBV19, the J call TRBJ1-1; 10 bases align to TRBD1. The CDR3 sequence is 15 residues long. J was trimmed by 5 bases and V by 4 bases; bases with no gene match: 7. Germline CDR1 is LNHDA and CDR2 is SQIVND (reference sequence). The chain's CDR3 is CASSKTGGRGTEAFF. The DNA of the CDR3 is TGTGCCAGTAGTAAGACAGGGGGCAGGGGAACTGAAGCTTTCTTT.

This clone was observed a handful of times. The chain carries TRBV6-1 and TRBJ2-2, with TRBD1 matching over 9 bases. CDR1 and CDR2 from the germline V gene are MNHNS and SASEGT. The trim removed 2 bases at V and 8 bases at J, leaving 9 bases unmatched. CDR3 length: 16 amino acids. CDR3 DNA sequence: TGTGCCAGCAGTGAATCATCGGGACAGGGAACGGGGGAGCTGTTTTTT. Protein sequence: CASSESSGQGTGELFF.

The CDR3 loop is CASSLNQRGEQFF. The CDR3 DNA follows: TGTGCCAGCAGCTTAAATCAGCGGGGTGAGCAGTTCTTC. The V gene is TRBV7-3, the J gene TRBJ2-1; 7 positions agree with TRBD2. The V gene's germline CDR1 is SGHTA and CDR2 FQGTGA. CDR3 length: 13 amino acids. The trim removed 1 base at V and 9 bases at J, leaving 3 bases unmatched. Complete variable domain (other parts from reference TRBV7-3 and TRBJ2-1): GAGVSQTPSNKVTEKGKYVELRCDPISGHTALYWYRQSLGQGPEFLIYFQGTGAADDSGLPNDRFFAVRPEGSVSTLKIQRTERGDSAVYLCASSLNQRGEQFFGPGTRLTVL.

The chain links TRBV3-1 (or the pseudogene TRBV3-2) to TRBJ1-1, with no clear D. Germline assignment: CDR1 LGHDT and CDR2 YNNKEL (reference sequence). Trimming took off 6 bases at V and 1 base at J, with 9 bases between the two ends. This CDR3 comprises 13 residues. The CDR3 sequence: CASSPDPNTEAFF. DNA for the CDR3: TGTGCCAGCAGTCCTGACCCGAACACTGAAGCTTTCTTT.

The chain's CDR3 is CASSLDPLGVNTEAFF. The CDR3 nucleotides are TGTGCCAGCAGCTTAGATCCCCTGGGGGTGAACACTGAAGCTTTCTTT. The V gene is TRBV11-2, the J gene TRBJ1-1, with D perhaps TRBD1 (5 bases). CDR3 size: 16 residues. Deletions cut 0 bases from V and 0 bases from J, with 11 bases between. CDR1 and CDR2 (germline): SGHAT, FQNNGV.

CDR3 loop: CASSYTYRGSNSPLHF. The DNA for the CDR3 is TGTGCCAGCAGTTACACATACAGGGGAAGCAATTCACCCCTCCACTTT. V gene TRBV6-5 combines with J gene TRBJ1-6, with 7 bases matching TRBD1. This CDR3 contains 16 residues. CDR1 MNHEY and CDR2 SVGAGI come from the germline V gene. The J segment lost 7 bases and the V segment lost 2 bases, leaving 8 bases of the junction unmatched.

The CDR3 DNA reads TGTGCCAGCAGCTCTACTAGCGGGGGTCCCTACGAGCAGTACTTC. Protein sequence: CASSSTSGGPYEQYF. The gene calls are TRBV7-2 and TRBJ2-7, with 11 bases that match TRBD2. J gave up 2 bases and V 4 bases, and 4 bases lay outside the gene matches. This CDR3 comprises 15 residues. Germline-derived CDR1 and CDR2 are SGHTA and FQGNSA.

This sequence joins TRBV15 and TRBJ2-2, with TRBD1 as a possible D gene (6 bases). V dropped 0 bases and J dropped 6 bases, with 11 bases sitting between them. Germline-derived CDR1 and CDR2 are LNHNV and YYDKDF (reference sequence). This CDR3 comprises 15 residues. The CDR3 region is CATSRDRAGAGELFF. The CDR3 DNA follows: TGTGCCACCAGCAGAGATAGGGCAGGGGCCGGGGAGCTGTTTTTT.

To note about this clone: Sequence at one end of the junction differs from germline and may be a read error. The rearrangement joins TRBV19 to TRBJ1-2; D not resolved. Germline loops: CDR1 LNHDA, CDR2 SQIVND (reference sequence). This CDR3 has 14 residues. The CDR3 DNA follows: TGTGCTAGTAAGGTGGGAGGAACTAACTATGGCTACACCTTC. Encoded protein: CASKVGGTNYGYTF.

The chain is built from TRBV7-2 and TRBJ2-7, with D perhaps TRBD1 (6 bases). The CDR3 extends over 16 amino acids. Per the germline V gene, CDR1 is SGHTA and CDR2 is FQGNSA. The V end lost 5 bases, the J end lost 2 bases, and 19 bases lay between the germline ends. This CDR3 is CASSPDYRAAPYEQYF. The CDR3 bases are TGTGCCAGCAGCCCGGATTACAGGGCTGCACCCTACGAGCAGTACTTC.

The gene calls are TRBV12-3 or TRBV12-4 and TRBJ2-2, with D hard to call. CDR3 length: 13 residues. The germline V and J ends were trimmed by 9 bases and 3 bases, with 11 bases remaining between them. The CDR3 DNA sequence: TGTGCCAGTCGACCGGAGCACACCGGGGAGCTGTTTTTT. This gives the protein CASRPEHTGELFF.

The V and J genes are TRBV11-3 and TRBJ1-6; no reliable D call. The V and J ends lost 4 bases and 10 bases respectively, with 11 bases between them. CDR3 length equals 13 residues. Per germline, CDR1 SGHNT and CDR2 YENEEA. The CDR3 nucleotides are TGTGCCAGCAGCTCGGACCTCAACTCACCCCTCCACTTT. Translating it yields CASSSDLNSPLHF.

This clone was detected only once. This chain joins TRBV24-1 and TRBJ2-3; 9 bases are a match to TRBD2. Germline V gene sequence: CDR1 KGHDR, CDR2 SFDVKD. J lost 2 bases, V lost 4 bases, and 3 bases had no gene match. This CDR3 has 15 residues. In DNA, the CDR3 is TGTGCCACCAGTGACCCTAGCGGGATCACAGATACGCAGTATTTT. Amino acid sequence: CATSDPSGITDTQYF.

The chain joins TRBV19 to TRBJ1-6; 8 bases map to TRBD1. CDR3 size: 15 residues. The J segment lost 7 bases and the V segment lost 4 bases, leaving 6 bases of the junction unmatched. The germline gives CDR1 LNHDA, CDR2 SQIVND (reference sequence). For the CDR3, the DNA is TGTGCCAGTAGTACAGGGGGCTGGGGGAATTCACCCCTCCACTTT. Protein sequence: CASSTGGWGNSPLHF.

The rearrangement uses TRBV5-1 and TRBJ1-1; the match to TRBD1 covers 11 bases. The CDR3 is 16 residues long. Germline V gene data show CDR1 as SGHRS and CDR2 as YFSETQ. V trimming: 4 bases; J trimming: 0 bases; junction bases outside the gene matches: 5. DNA of the CDR3: TGCGCCAGCAGCATGGGACAGGGGGTGGTGAACACTGAAGCTTTCTTT. Its translation is CASSMGQGVVNTEAFF.